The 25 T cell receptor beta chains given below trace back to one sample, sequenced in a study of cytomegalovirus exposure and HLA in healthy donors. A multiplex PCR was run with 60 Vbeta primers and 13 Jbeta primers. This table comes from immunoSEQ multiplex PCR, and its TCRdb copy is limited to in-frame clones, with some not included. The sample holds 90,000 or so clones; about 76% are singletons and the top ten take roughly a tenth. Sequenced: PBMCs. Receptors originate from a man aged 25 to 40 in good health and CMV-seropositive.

The CDR3 DNA sequence: TGTGCCAGCAGCTTATTCCTCAGTGATGAGCAGTTCTTC. Its protein is CASSLFLSDEQFF. The rearrangement uses TRBV11-2 and TRBJ2-1; no definite D call. Germline V gene lookup returns CDR1 SGHAT and CDR2 FQNNGV. The CDR3 length is 13 residues. V lost 2 bases and J lost 8, with 10 bases in between.

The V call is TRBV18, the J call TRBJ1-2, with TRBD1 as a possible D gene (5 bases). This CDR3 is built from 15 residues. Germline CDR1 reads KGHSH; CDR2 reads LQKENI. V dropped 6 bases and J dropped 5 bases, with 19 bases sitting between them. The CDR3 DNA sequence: TGTGCCAGCTCCCTACTGGGGCAGGAGCCTTATGGCTACACCTTC. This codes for CASSLLGQEPYGYTF. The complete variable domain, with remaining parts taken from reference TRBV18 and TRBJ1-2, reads NAGVMQNPRHLVRRRGQEARLRCSPMKGHSHVYWYRQLPEEGLKFMVYLQKENIIDESGMPKERFSAEFPKEGPSILRIQQVVRGDSAAYFCASSLLGQEPYGYTFGSGTRLTVV.

For the CDR3, the DNA is TGTGCCAGCAGCTTAACAGGGGGACAGAGCCCAAGTGAGCAGTACTTC. Its protein is CASSLTGGQSPSEQYF. The rearrangement links TRBV7-3 to TRBJ2-5, with 7 bases aligning to TRBD1. The CDR3 is made up of 16 amino acids. The V gene end was trimmed by 0 bases and the J gene end by 11 bases; junction bases not matched to a gene: 15. Germline V lookup: CDR1 SGHTA, CDR2 FQGTGA.

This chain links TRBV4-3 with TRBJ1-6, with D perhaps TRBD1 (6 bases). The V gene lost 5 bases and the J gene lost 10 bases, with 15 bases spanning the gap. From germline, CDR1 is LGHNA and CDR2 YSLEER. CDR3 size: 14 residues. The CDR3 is CASSSGTYSSPLHF. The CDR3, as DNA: TGCGCCAGCAGCTCCGGGACATATTCCTCACCCCTCCACTTT.

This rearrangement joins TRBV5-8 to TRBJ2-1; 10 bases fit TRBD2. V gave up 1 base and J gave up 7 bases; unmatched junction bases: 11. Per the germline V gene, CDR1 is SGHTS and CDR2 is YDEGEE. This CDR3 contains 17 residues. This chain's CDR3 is CASSLQLAGDLWNEQFF. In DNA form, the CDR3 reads TGTGCCAGCAGCTTGCAGCTAGCGGGGGACCTCTGGAATGAGCAGTTCTTC. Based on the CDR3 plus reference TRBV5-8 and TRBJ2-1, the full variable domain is EAGVTQSPTHLIKTRGQQATLRCSPISGHTSVYWYQQALGLGLQFLLWYDEGEERNRGNFPPRFSGRQFPNYSSELNVNALELEDSALYLCASSLQLAGDLWNEQFFGPGTRLTVL.

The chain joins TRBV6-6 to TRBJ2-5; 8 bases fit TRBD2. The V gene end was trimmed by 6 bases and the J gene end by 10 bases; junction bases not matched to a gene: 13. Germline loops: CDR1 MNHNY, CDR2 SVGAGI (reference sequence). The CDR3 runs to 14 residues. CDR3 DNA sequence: TGTGCCAGCAGCTCCCTCGGCGGGGGGAGCGGCCAGTACTTC. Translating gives CASSSLGGGSGQYF.

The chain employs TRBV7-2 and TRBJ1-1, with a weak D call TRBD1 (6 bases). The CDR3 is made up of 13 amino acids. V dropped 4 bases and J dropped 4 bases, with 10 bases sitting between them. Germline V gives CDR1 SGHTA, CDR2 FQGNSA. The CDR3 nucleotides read TGTGCCAGCAGCTCCGGGACAACCACTGAAGCTTTCTTT. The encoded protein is CASSSGTTTEAFF.

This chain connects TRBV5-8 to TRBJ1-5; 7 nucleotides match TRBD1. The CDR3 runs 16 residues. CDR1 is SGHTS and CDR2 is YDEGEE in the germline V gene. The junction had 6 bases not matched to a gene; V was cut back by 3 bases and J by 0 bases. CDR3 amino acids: CASSSGDSYSNQPQHF. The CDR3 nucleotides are TGTGCCAGCAGCTCTGGGGACAGTTATAGCAATCAGCCCCAGCATTTT.

CDR3 nucleotide sequence: TGTGCCAGCAGTGAGTTTGGCAGGGAAGGAGAGACCCAGTACTTC. As protein: CASSEFGREGETQYF. J is TRBJ2-5 and V is TRBV2; D may be TRBD1 (5 bases). The CDR3 loop spans 15 amino acids. The germline gives CDR1 SNHLY, CDR2 FYNNEI. V lost 3 bases and J 4 bases, leaving 15 bases between the germline ends.

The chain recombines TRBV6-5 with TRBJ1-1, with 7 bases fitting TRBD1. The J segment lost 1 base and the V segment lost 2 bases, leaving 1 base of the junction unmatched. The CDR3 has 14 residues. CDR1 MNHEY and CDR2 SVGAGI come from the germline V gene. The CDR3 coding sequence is TGTGCCAGCAGTTACGGGACAGAGAACACTGAAGCTTTCTTT. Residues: CASSYGTENTEAFF.

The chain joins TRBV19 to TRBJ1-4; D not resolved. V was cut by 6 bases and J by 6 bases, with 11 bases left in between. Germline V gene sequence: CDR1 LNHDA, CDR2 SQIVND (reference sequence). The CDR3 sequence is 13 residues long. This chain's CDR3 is CASSPGIYEKLFF. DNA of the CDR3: TGTGCCAGTAGCCCCGGGATTTATGAAAAACTGTTTTTT.

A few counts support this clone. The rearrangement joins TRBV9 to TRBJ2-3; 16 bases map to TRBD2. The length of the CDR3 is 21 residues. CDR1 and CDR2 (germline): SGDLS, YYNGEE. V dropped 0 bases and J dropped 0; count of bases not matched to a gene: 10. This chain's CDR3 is CASSVEDQGLAGGRSTDTQYF. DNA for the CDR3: TGTGCCAGCAGCGTAGAGGACCAGGGACTAGCGGGGGGGCGGAGCACAGATACGCAGTATTTT.

CDR3 amino acids: CASSRRSRDGYTF. The CDR3 DNA follows: TGTGCCAGCAGCCGCCGAAGCCGTGATGGCTACACCTTC. V gene TRBV7-8 combines with J gene TRBJ1-2; D is unclear. This CDR3 comprises 13 residues. V was trimmed by 5 bases and J by 6 bases, leaving 13 bases between them. Germline values: CDR1 SGHVS, CDR2 FQNEAQ. Full variable domain (rest looked up from reference TRBV7-8 and TRBJ1-2): GAGVSQSPRYKVAKRGQDVALRCDPISGHVSLFWYQQALGQGPEFLTYFQNEAQLDKSGLPSDRFFAERPEGSVSTLKIQRTQQEDSAVYLCASSRRSRDGYTFGSGTRLTVV.

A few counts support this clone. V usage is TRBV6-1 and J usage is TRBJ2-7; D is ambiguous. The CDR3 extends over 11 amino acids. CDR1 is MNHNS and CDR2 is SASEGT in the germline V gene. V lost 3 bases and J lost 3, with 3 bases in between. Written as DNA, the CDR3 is TGTGCCAGCAGTGAGCGCTACGAGCAGTACTTC. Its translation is CASSERYEQYF.

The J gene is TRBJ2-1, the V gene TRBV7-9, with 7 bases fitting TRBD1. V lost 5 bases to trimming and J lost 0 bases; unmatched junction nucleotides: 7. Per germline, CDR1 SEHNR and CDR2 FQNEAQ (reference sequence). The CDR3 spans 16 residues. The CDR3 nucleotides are TGTGCCAGCAGCGTCGGGACAGTGAGCTCCTACAATGAGCAGTTCTTC. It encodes CASSVGTVSSYNEQFF.

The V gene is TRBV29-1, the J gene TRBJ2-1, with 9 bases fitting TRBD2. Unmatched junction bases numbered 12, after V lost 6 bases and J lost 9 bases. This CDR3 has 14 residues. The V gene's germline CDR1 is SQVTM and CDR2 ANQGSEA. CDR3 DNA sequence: TGCAGCGTGGCCGTGAGCGGGGGGATCGGTGAGCAGTTCTTC. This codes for CSVAVSGGIGEQFF.

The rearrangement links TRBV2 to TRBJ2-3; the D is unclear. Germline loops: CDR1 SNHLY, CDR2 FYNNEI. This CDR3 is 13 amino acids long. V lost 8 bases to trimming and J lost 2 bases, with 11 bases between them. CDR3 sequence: CASGSTPTDTQYF. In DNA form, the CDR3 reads TGTGCCAGCGGCTCAACCCCCACAGATACGCAGTATTTT.

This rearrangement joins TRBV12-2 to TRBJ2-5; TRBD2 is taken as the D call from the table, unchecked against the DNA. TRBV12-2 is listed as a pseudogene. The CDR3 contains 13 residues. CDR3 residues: CASRLCGQETQYF. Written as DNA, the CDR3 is TGTGCAAGTCGCTTATGCGGTCAAGAGACCCAGTACTTC.

The CDR3 loop is CASSQTAETEAFF. The CDR3 nucleotides read TGTGCCAGCAGCCAAACCGCGGAGACTGAAGCTTTCTTT. The V call is TRBV7-9, the J call TRBJ1-1; D uncertain. CDR1 is SEHNR, CDR2 FQNEAQ, per germline (reference sequence). The V end lost 5 bases, the J end lost 5 bases, and 12 bases lay between the germline ends. This CDR3 contains 13 residues.

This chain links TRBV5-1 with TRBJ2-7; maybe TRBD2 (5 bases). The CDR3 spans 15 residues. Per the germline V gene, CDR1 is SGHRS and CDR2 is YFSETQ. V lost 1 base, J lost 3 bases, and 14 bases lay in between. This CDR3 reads CASSLTRDFIYEQYF. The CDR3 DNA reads TGCGCCAGCAGCTTGACCCGGGATTTTATCTACGAGCAGTACTTC.

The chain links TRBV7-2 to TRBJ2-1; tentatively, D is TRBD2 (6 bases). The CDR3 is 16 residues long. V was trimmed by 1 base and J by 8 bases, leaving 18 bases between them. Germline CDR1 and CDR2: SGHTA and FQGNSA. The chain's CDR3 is CASSLGRLGWVDEQFF. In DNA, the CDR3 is TGTGCCAGCAGCTTAGGGCGACTAGGGTGGGTCGATGAGCAGTTCTTC.

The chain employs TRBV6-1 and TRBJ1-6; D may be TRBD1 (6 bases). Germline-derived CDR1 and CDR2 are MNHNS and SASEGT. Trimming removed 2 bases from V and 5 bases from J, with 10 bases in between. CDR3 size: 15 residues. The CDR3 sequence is CASSELRQDNSPLHF. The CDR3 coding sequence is TGTGCCAGCAGTGAACTTCGACAGGATAATTCACCCCTCCACTTT.

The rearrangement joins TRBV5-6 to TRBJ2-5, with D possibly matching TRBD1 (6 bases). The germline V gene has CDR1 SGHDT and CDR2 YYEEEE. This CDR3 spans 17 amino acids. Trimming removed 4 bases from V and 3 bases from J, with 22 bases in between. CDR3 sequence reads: CASSLRTYRDWEETQYF. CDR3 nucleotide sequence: TGTGCCAGCAGCCTCCGGACCTACAGGGATTGGGAAGAGACCCAGTACTTC.

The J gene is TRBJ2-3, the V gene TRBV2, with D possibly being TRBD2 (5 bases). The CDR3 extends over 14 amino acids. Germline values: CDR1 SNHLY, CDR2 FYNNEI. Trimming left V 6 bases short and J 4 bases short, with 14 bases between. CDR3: CASSLGVRADTQYF. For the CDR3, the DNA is TGTGCCAGCAGCCTCGGGGTCCGGGCAGATACGCAGTATTTT.

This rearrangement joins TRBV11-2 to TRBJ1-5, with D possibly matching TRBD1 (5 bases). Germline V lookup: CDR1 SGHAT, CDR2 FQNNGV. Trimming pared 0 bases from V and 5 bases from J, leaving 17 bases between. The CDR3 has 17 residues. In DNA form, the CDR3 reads TGTGCCAGCAGCTTAGATGGGGGAGGAGGTTCCTATCAGCCCCAGCATTTT. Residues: CASSLDGGGGSYQPQHF.